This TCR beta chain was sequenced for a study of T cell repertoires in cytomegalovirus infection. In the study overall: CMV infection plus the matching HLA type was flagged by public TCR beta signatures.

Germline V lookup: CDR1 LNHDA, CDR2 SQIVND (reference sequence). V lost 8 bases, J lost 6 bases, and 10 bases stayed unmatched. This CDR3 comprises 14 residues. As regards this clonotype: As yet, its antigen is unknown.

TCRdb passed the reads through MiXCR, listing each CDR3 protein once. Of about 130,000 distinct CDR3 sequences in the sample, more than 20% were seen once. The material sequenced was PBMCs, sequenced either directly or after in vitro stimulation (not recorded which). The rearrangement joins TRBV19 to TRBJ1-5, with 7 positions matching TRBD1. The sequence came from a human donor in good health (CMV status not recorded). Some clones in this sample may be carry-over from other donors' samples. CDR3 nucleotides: TGTGCCAGTGATCCGGGAGACAGGGTTCAGCCCCAGCATTTT. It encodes CASDPGDRVQPQHF.